A selection of T cell receptor beta chains follows, all from one sample in a study of Ad26.COV2.S vaccination and SARS-CoV-2 variants. Profiled with immunoSEQ multiplex PCR; TCRdb holds only in-frame clones, not every one. This sample carries hundreds of thousands of clones, under 90% of them seen once, and the ten largest clones take around 7.3%. The source was peripheral blood, collected in a trial of Ad26.COV2.S vaccine versus placebo. The receptors here all came from a person aged 18-60 years who received the Ad26.COV2.S COVID-19 vaccine or a placebo. CDR3s include the opening cysteine and the closing phenylalanine or tryptophan. Fields, in order: J gene, V gene, clone size, D gene, CDR3 protein, CDR3 DNA. A D gene is named only where the DNA matches it firmly. A row's size may be missing; if present it is once, few, many or a size class.

TRBJ2-6 TRBV6-1 NA TRBD2 CASSEWASGSSGANVLTF TGTGCCAGCAGTGAGTGGGCTAGCGGGAGCTCTGGGGCCAACGTCCTGACTTTC
TRBJ1-5 TRBV30 NA NA CAWSVRGGQPQHF TGTGCCTGGAGTGTAAGAGGGGGTCAGCCCCAGCATTTT
TRBJ2-2 TRBV5-1 NA TRBD2 CASSLGTSGRTGELFF TGCGCCAGCAGCTTGGGGACTAGCGGGAGAACCGGGGAGCTGTTTTTT
TRBJ2-2 TRBV6-2/TRBV6-3 NA TRBD2 CASSPLAGARNTGELFF TGTGCCAGCAGTCCACTAGCGGGAGCAAGAAATACCGGGGAGCTGTTTTTT
TRBJ1-3 TRBV28 once NA CATRTAGNTIYF TGTGCTACTAGGACAGCTGGAAACACCATATATTTT
TRBJ2-7 TRBV7-6 NA NA CASSPSVEGTYEQYF TGTGCCAGCAGCCCCAGCGTTGAGGGTACCTACGAGCAGTACTTC
TRBJ1-3 TRBV5-1 NA TRBD1 CASSLAGGKNTIYF TGCGCCAGCAGCTTGGCAGGGGGAAAAAACACCATATATTTT
TRBJ2-7 TRBV7-9 NA NA CASSLQSEQYF TGTGCCAGCAGCCTCCAGAGCGAGCAGTACTTC
TRBJ2-7 TRBV7-8 NA NA CASSSLRVASYEQYF TGTGCCAGCAGCTCCCTTCGGGTTGCCTCCTACGAGCAGTACTTC
TRBJ2-3 TRBV5-1 NA NA CASSGGEATDTQYF TGCGCCAGCAGCGGCGGGGAGGCAACAGATACGCAGTATTTT
TRBJ2-1 TRBV11-3 NA NA CASSLGRGLPSSYNEQFF TGTGCCAGCAGCTTAGGGAGGGGACTCCCGAGCTCCTACAATGAGCAGTTCTTC
TRBJ2-6 TRBV13 NA NA CASSPLSPGANVLTF TGTGCCAGCAGCCCTTTGAGCCCTGGGGCCAACGTCCTGACTTTC
TRBJ2-2 TRBV2 NA NA CASRKLGQGGLAGELFF TGTGCCAGCAGGAAACTCGGACAAGGAGGGTTGGCCGGGGAGCTGTTTTTT
TRBJ1-2 TRBV4-3 few NA CASSQGGVRGYTF TGCGCCAGCAGCCAAGGGGGCGTCCGTGGCTACACCTTC
TRBJ2-5 TRBV5-1 NA NA CASSLHETQYF TGCGCCAGCAGCTTGCACGAGACCCAGTACTTC
TRBJ1-1 TRBV19 once NA CASISQGHFYTEAFF TGTGCCAGTATCTCGCAGGGACACTTTTACACTGAAGCTTTCTTT
TRBJ1-1 TRBV27 few NA CASSFGGNTEAFF TGTGCCAGCAGTTTTGGGGGGAACACTGAAGCTTTCTTT
TRBJ1-2 TRBV28 once TRBD1 CASSLPGTGRFGYTF TGTGCCAGCAGTTTACCCGGGACAGGGCGTTTTGGCTACACCTTC
TRBJ2-7 TRBV6-5 NA NA CATSAAYEQYF TGTGCCACCTCGGCGGCCTACGAGCAGTACTTC
TRBJ2-5 TRBV6-5 NA TRBD1 CASSSRQGLGETQYF TGTGCCAGCAGTTCCCGACAGGGGTTGGGAGAGACCCAGTACTTC
TRBJ2-7 TRBV19 NA NA CASSMILLADPSYEQYF TGTGCCAGTAGTATGATCTTGCTGGCAGACCCCTCCTACGAGCAGTACTTC
TRBJ1-6 TRBV11-2 NA NA CASSLGVALHF TGTGCCAGCAGCTTAGGGGTCGCCCTCCACTTT
TRBJ2-5 TRBV4-2 NA TRBD2 CASSQVGSGEGETQYF TGTGCCAGCAGCCAAGTGGGTAGCGGGGAGGGAGAGACCCAGTACTTC
TRBJ2-7 TRBV5-5 NA NA CASSATPAYEQYF TGTGCCAGCAGCGCCACTCCAGCCTACGAGCAGTACTTC
TRBJ1-5 TRBV19 NA NA CASSIRQGGGGQPQHF TGTGCCAGTAGTATCAGGCAGGGCGGGGGCGGTCAGCCCCAGCATTTT
TRBJ1-2 TRBV19 NA TRBD1 CASSIEGARLGYTF TGTGCCAGTAGTATTGAGGGGGCGCGTCTAGGCTACACCTTC
TRBJ2-3 TRBV10-3 NA TRBD2 CAISVPSGDTQYF TGTGCCATCAGTGTCCCTAGCGGTGATACGCAGTATTTT
TRBJ2-2 TRBV4-1 NA TRBD2 CASRIGTSLPGELFF TGCGCCAGCAGGATCGGGACTAGCCTCCCCGGGGAGCTGTTTTTT
TRBJ1-1 TRBV7-3 NA NA CASSWSVNTEAFF TGTGCCAGCAGCTGGTCAGTGAACACTGAAGCTTTCTTT
TRBJ2-7 TRBV25-1 NA NA CASRDHNSYEQYF TGTGCCAGCCGGGACCATAACTCATACGAGCAGTACTTC
TRBJ2-2 TRBV19 NA NA CASSTLGRGAGELFF TGTGCCAGTAGTACCCTCGGAAGGGGTGCCGGGGAGCTGTTTTTT
TRBJ2-7 TRBV19 NA TRBD1 CASSILYPGQGTYEQYF TGTGCCAGTAGTATATTGTATCCGGGACAGGGGACCTACGAGCAGTACTTC
TRBJ1-1 TRBV30 NA NA CAWSRGISSTEAFF TGTGCCTGGAGTCGGGGCATCTCTAGCACTGAAGCTTTCTTT
TRBJ2-7 TRBV3-1/TRBV3-2 NA TRBD1 CASSQDGTEFSYEQYF TGTGCCAGCAGCCAAGACGGGACAGAATTCTCCTACGAGCAGTACTTC
TRBJ2-7 TRBV6-5 NA NA CASSQGGEQYF TGTGCCAGCAGTCAGGGGGGCGAGCAGTACTTC
TRBJ2-5 TRBV5-6 NA NA CASSPTRREETQYF TGTGCCAGCAGCCCCACTAGACGAGAAGAGACCCAGTACTTC
TRBJ2-1 TRBV7-8 NA TRBD2 CASSIKRGVYNEQFF TGTGCCAGCAGCATTAAGCGGGGTGTTTACAATGAGCAGTTCTTC
TRBJ1-5 TRBV7-9 NA NA CASSLASWEPQHF TGTGCCAGCAGCTTAGCTAGTTGGGAGCCCCAGCATTTT
TRBJ2-7 TRBV7-9 NA NA CASSLLEGSYEQYF TGTGCCAGCAGCTTATTGGAGGGAAGCTACGAGCAGTACTTC
TRBJ1-2 TRBV12-3/TRBV12-4 NA NA CASIKRGRSGYTF TGTGCCAGCATTAAGAGGGGCCGGTCTGGCTACACCTTC
TRBJ2-2 TRBV7-3 NA TRBD2 CASSKGTSGIPGELFF TGTGCCAGCAGTAAAGGGACTAGCGGGATCCCCGGGGAGCTGTTTTTT
TRBJ2-7 TRBV19 NA NA CASSIGNEQYF TGTGCCAGTAGTATTGGGAACGAGCAGTACTTC
TRBJ1-2 TRBV5-5 NA NA CASSLRQYGYTF TGTGCCAGCAGCTTGCGACAGTATGGCTACACCTTC
TRBJ1-2 TRBV28 NA TRBD1 CASRTVDRGLNYGYTF TGTGCCAGCAGGACTGTGGACAGGGGGTTAAACTATGGCTACACCTTC
TRBJ2-3 TRBV2 NA NA CASRLNRDTQYF TGTGCCAGCAGACTCAACAGAGATACGCAGTATTTT
TRBJ2-5 TRBV5-1 once NA CASSYFPTRGGQETQYF TGCGCCAGCAGCTACTTCCCGACACGGGGCGGGCAAGAGACCCAGTACTTC
TRBJ2-3 TRBV9 NA NA CASSVGTLAGTQYF TGTGCCAGCAGCGTAGGTACGCTAGCAGGTACGCAGTATTTT
TRBJ1-2 TRBV19 NA NA CASSVALGYGYTF TGTGCCAGTAGTGTGGCCTTGGGCTATGGCTACACCTTC
TRBJ2-2 TRBV5-1 NA NA CASSFGTANTGELFF TGCGCCAGCAGCTTTGGAACAGCGAACACCGGGGAGCTGTTTTTT
TRBJ1-1 TRBV25-1 NA NA CASSSTNRYTEAFF TGTGCCAGCAGTTCAACTAACAGGTACACTGAAGCTTTCTTT
TRBJ1-2 TRBV6-5 NA TRBD1 CASIFGQGGLGGYTF TGTGCCAGCATTTTTGGACAGGGCGGTCTCGGGGGCTACACCTTC
TRBJ2-2 TRBV7-2 NA NA CASRKGRSGELFF TGTGCCAGCAGAAAGGGACGGTCCGGGGAGCTGTTTTTT
TRBJ2-7 TRBV7-9 NA TRBD2 CASGRGRTSYEQYF TGTGCCTCGGGCCGCGGGAGGACATCCTACGAGCAGTACTTC